Reported below is one T cell receptor (beta chain). Antigen: not known. This record comes from a study of T cell responses to AZD1222 COVID-19 vaccine. Looking at the study overall: Pooled samples include second doses given at about 4 or 12 weeks. Study results and caveats: Among spike-specific TCRs, nearly half reportedly target unmutated variant regions. Repertoires were obtained only post-peak T cell response. Vaccine-associated CD4 TCRs spanned spike, dominant at 160-218 and 743-854.

The CDR3 loop spans 14 amino acids. In germline, CDR1 is SGDLS, CDR2 YYNGEE. Trimming cost V 3 bases and J 5 bases, with 13 bases left between them. Method: immunoSEQ multiplex PCR; TCRdb's copy keeps in-frame clones and lacks some. Of approximately 100,000 clones listed, 88% are singletons. The sequencing used peripheral blood, collected on day 0 of AZD1222 vaccination. The TCR was taken from an adult in good health. The chain has TRBV9 and TRBJ2-3, with D unresolved. The CDR3 DNA sequence: TGTGCCAGCAGCGAGGACCCAGGCGGAGATACGCAGTATTTT. As protein: CASSEDPGGDTQYF.